This T cell receptor beta chain derives from a study of blood T cell repertoires in COVID-19. About the research overall: The United States, Italy and Spain were the sources of the acute and convalescent COVID-19 samples. Sources were T cells, B-cell-depleted T cells, or PBMCs; the material itself was cDNA or gDNA.

This clone was seen a few times. CDR3 length equals 14 residues. CDR1 is LNHDA and CDR2 is SQIVND in the germline V gene (reference sequence). The ends lost 3 bases at V and 5 bases at J; junction bases unmatched: 7. In the source study's methods: Nucleated cell number was recorded as an estimate derived from reference gene primer amplification. The assay was immunoSEQ multiplex PCR, and TCRdb's table has in-frame clones only and misses some. That table furnishes V, J and clone size, whereas the DNA furnished D and trimming. The table lists roughly 30,000 clones, 65% to 90% of them singletons. Sample: peripheral blood. The clonotype comes from a human donor in a cohort sampled during active COVID-19. The genes are TRBV19 and TRBJ2-7, with TRBD1 matching over 7 bases. The CDR3 sequence: CASSIHRGAHEQYF. The CDR3 nucleotides are TGTGCCAGTAGTATCCACAGGGGAGCCCACGAGCAGTACTTC.